This T cell receptor beta chain derives from a study of blood T cells in healthy people across ages. Study results and caveats: When set beside aged donors, long-lived donors presented more naive CD4+ cells and higher diversity. Per million T cells, the diversity of TCR beta decreased roughly linearly as age advanced.

CDR3 length: 12 residues. With 5 bases removed from V and 1 base from J, the gap between germline ends came to 8 bases. CDR1 and CDR2 from the germline V gene are SQVTM and ANQGSEA. For this clonotype: Its antigen is unidentified.

Using a J-beta primer mix together with a sample-barcoded 5' primer, a second PCR was run for about 6 to 12 cycles. TCRdb processed the 5' RACE reads anew with MiXCR; each CDR3 protein has one entry. This sample carries about 750,000 distinct CDR3 sequences, roughly 50% of them seen once, and the ten largest clones take approximately 40%. The genes are TRBV29-1 and TRBJ1-1; a weak D match, TRBD1 (6 bases). This TCR derives from a man of 80 years or more in good health. The specimen sequenced was blood. The CDR3 nucleotides read TGCAGCGTTCACAGGGAGAACACTGAAGCTTTCTTT. It specifies CSVHRENTEAFF. The whole variable domain, filled in from reference TRBV29-1 and TRBJ1-1, reads SAVISQKPSRDICQRGTSLTIQCQVDSQVTMMFWYRQQPGQSLTLIATANQGSEATYESGFVIDKFPISRPNLTFSTLTVSNMSPEDSSIYLCSVHRENTEAFFGQGTRLTVV.